This T cell receptor (beta chain) was sequenced during a study of T cells in localized non-small cell lung cancer. Measured with immunoSEQ multiplex PCR; TCRdb has only the in-frame clones, and not every one. The sample lists approximately 65,000 clones, roughly four fifths occurring once. In regard to this clone: No antigen is known for it.

This CDR3 is built from 14 residues. The germline V gene has CDR1 GTSNPN and CDR2 SVGIG (reference sequence). Trimming left V 2 bases short and J 0 bases short, with 10 bases between. The study, taken as a whole, reports: The highest T cell clonality was in uninvolved adjacent lung, above tumor. Appearances in adjacent lung were noted for a median approximately 50 of the top 100 tumor clones. Greater T cell density in blood accompanied longer overall survival.

The receptor comes from a man between 35 and 75 years old with stage II lung adenocarcinoma. The genes are TRBV30 and TRBJ1-1; D remains unclear. This material consisted of PBMCs, taken before any cancer treatment. CDR3 coding DNA: TGTGCCTGGAGTTTATACACGATGAACACTGAAGCTTTCTTT. Protein sequence: CAWSLYTMNTEAFF.